In its sample, the clone carrying this TCR beta chain was seen a few times. The record originates from a study of blood T cell repertoires in COVID-19. At the level of the study: COVID-19 samples from acute and convalescent phases originated in the United States, Italy and Spain. T cells, B-cell-depleted T cells, or PBMCs provided the cDNA or gDNA that served as material.

This table comes from immunoSEQ multiplex PCR, and its TCRdb copy is limited to in-frame clones, with some not included. The sample lists under 250,000 clones, around four fifths occurring once. The sequencing sample was made of peripheral blood. The sequence was collected from a man aged 40-50 years with active or convalescent COVID-19.

The CDR3 region has the DNA TGTGCCAGCCATGACAGGGTTGGTGGTGAAGCTTTCTTT. Residues: CASHDRVGGEAFF. This rearrangement joins TRBV6-5 to TRBJ1-1, with TRBD1 matching 7 bases. V lost 8 bases, J lost 7 bases, and 10 bases stayed unmatched. This CDR3 is 13 amino acids long. CDR1 and CDR2 (germline): MNHEY, SVGAGI.